A single sample gave rise to the 23 T cell receptor beta chains below, sequenced in a study of blood T cells in healthy people across ages. Alongside a J-beta primer mix, a sample-barcoded 5' primer served in a second PCR lasting roughly 7 to 11 cycles. TCRdb itself ran the 5' RACE reads through MiXCR, one entry per CDR3 protein. The sample lists about 800,000 distinct CDR3 sequences; roughly 64% were seen once. Sequences were obtained from blood. Source of these receptors: a man aged 30-40 years in good health.

The J gene is TRBJ2-7, the V gene TRBV27, with a possible D match to TRBD2 (6 bases). The germline V and J ends were trimmed by 6 bases and 7 bases, with 22 bases remaining between them. Germline V gives CDR1 MNHEY, CDR2 SMNVEV (reference sequence). The CDR3 loop spans 15 amino acids. The CDR3 spells CASRLGGSRYNEQYF. In nucleotides, the CDR3 is TGTGCCAGCAGGCTAGGAGGGTCACGCTACAATGAGCAGTACTTC.

The gene calls are TRBV28 and TRBJ2-7; 11 positions agree with TRBD2. V dropped 10 bases and J dropped 4; count of bases not matched to a gene: 9. Germline V gene lookup returns CDR1 MDHEN and CDR2 SYDVKM. The CDR3 length is 14 residues. CDR3 in amino acids: CATSTSGSVYEQYF. Written as DNA, the CDR3 is TGTGCCACCTCTACTAGCGGGAGTGTTTACGAGCAGTACTTC.

This clonotype was seen only a few times. The J gene is TRBJ2-7, the V gene TRBV5-1; 9 positions match TRBD1. Unmatched junction bases numbered 5, after V lost 4 bases and J lost 6 bases. Germline V gene lookup returns CDR1 SGHRS and CDR2 YFSETQ. CDR3 length: 13 amino acids. CDR3 region: CASSPGTGLEQYF. Here the CDR3 DNA reads TGCGCCAGCAGCCCGGGGACAGGGCTCGAGCAGTACTTC.

Turning to this clonotype: Mismatch with germline at one junction end may stem from a read error. This chain links TRBV6-5 with TRBJ2-1; 11 bases agree with TRBD2. The CDR3 runs 16 residues. Germline CDR1 is MNHEY and CDR2 is SVGAGI. This chain's CDR3 is CACSRKLAGVPEVQFF. The CDR3 region has the DNA TGTGCCTGCAGTCGAAAACTAGCGGGAGTCCCGGAGGTGCAGTTCTTC.

This clonotype has a single count. The V call is TRBV28, the J call TRBJ1-2, with D uncertain. This CDR3 has 14 amino acids. Trimming removed 6 bases at V and 8 bases at J, with 19 bases between. The germline V gene has CDR1 MDHEN and CDR2 SYDVKM. This chain's CDR3 is CASSPPGSSSGYTF. As DNA, the CDR3 is TGTGCCAGCAGCCCCCCCGGGTCTAGTAGCGGCTACACCTTC.

About this clonotype: This sequence may be a read error, since a much larger clone differs from it by one base. This chain links TRBV7-2 with TRBJ1-6; a weak D match, TRBD1 (5 bases). Germline CDR1 is SGHTA and CDR2 is FQGNSA. The CDR3 is 16 amino acids. CDR3 in amino acids: CASSFKPGPAGSPPHF. The CDR3 coding sequence is TGTGCCAGCAGCTTTAAACCGGGGCCGGCGGGTTCACCCCCCCACTTT.

The CDR3 loop is CATSRDWFYGEQFF. The CDR3 nucleotides are TGTGCCACCAGCAGAGATTGGTTTTACGGTGAGCAGTTCTTC. The chain combines TRBV15 with TRBJ2-1, with D unclear. CDR3 length equals 14 residues. The V end lost 0 bases, the J end lost 9 bases, and 12 bases lay between the germline ends. Germline V gene sequence: CDR1 LNHNV, CDR2 YYDKDF (reference sequence).

Notes on this clonotype: Being one base from a much bigger clone, this may be a read error. The chain combines TRBV9 with TRBJ2-3, with D possibly TRBD2 on 7 matching bases. CDR3 length equals 16 residues. The V and J ends lost 4 bases and 4 bases respectively, with 19 bases between them. Germline CDR1 reads SGDLS; CDR2 reads YYNGEE. Written as DNA, the CDR3 is TGTGCCAGCAGCCCCTCAGGGGCTAGCGGCGCAGATACGCAGTATTTT. Amino acid sequence: CASSPSGASGADTQYF. The variable domain in full, with the rest retrieved from reference TRBV9 and TRBJ2-3, is DSGVTQTPKHLITATGQRVTLRCSPRSGDLSVYWYQQSLDQGLQFLIQYYNGEERAKGNILERFSAQQFPDLHSELNLSSLELGDSALYFCASSPSGASGADTQYFGPGTRLTVL.

This chain connects TRBV3-1 to TRBJ2-5, with 10 nucleotides matching TRBD2. Germline CDR1 LGHDT, CDR2 YNNKEL (reference sequence). This CDR3 has 16 amino acids. V lost 0 bases and J lost 11; bases outside the gene matches: 12. CDR3: CASSQDRTSGYNEQYF. The CDR3 DNA reads as TGTGCCAGCAGCCAAGATCGGACTAGCGGTTACAATGAGCAGTACTTC.

DNA of the CDR3: TGTGCCAGCAGCACCCCCTCCGTAGGAACTTCCCACTACAATGAGCAGTTCTTC. Protein: CASSTPSVGTSHYNEQFF. The chain links TRBV12-3 or TRBV12-4 to TRBJ2-1; D is unclear. The CDR3 runs to 18 residues. V lost 6 bases to trimming and J lost 3 bases, with 24 bases between them.

The chain couples TRBV6-1 to TRBJ2-7; 7 bases fit TRBD1. The CDR3 consists of 14 residues. The J segment lost 2 bases and the V segment lost 6 bases, leaving 7 bases of the junction unmatched. Germline-derived CDR1 and CDR2 are MNHNS and SASEGT. In DNA, the CDR3 is TGTGCCAGCAGGAGGACAGGCCTACCCTACGAGCAGTACTTC. It is translated as CASRRTGLPYEQYF.

This clonotype was recorded a few times. The chain combines TRBV28 with TRBJ2-5, with D possibly being TRBD2 (7 bases). This CDR3 has 16 amino acids. The V end lost 6 bases, the J end lost 2 bases, and 19 bases lay between the germline ends. Germline assignment: CDR1 MDHEN and CDR2 SYDVKM. DNA for the CDR3: TGTGCCAGCAGGGGGGCCCTTAGCGGGTGGCAAGAGACCCAGTACTTC. It codes for CASRGALSGWQETQYF.

In this sample, this clonotype turned up a few times. The V gene is TRBV7-4, the J gene TRBJ2-3, with TRBD2 as a possible D gene (5 bases). Per germline, CDR1 SGHVT and CDR2 SQSDAQ. V dropped 2 bases and J dropped 0 bases, with 24 bases sitting between them. This CDR3 has 20 residues. For the CDR3, the DNA is TGTGCCAGCAGCTTATCCCAGCAGAGTCTTGGTCGGGGTAGCACAGATACGCAGTATTTT. It yields the protein CASSLSQQSLGRGSTDTQYF.

This sequence joins TRBV7-9 and TRBJ1-6; D might be TRBD1 (5 bases). Per the germline V gene, CDR1 is SEHNR and CDR2 is FQNEAQ (reference sequence). The CDR3 loop spans 15 amino acids. V lost 1 base to trimming and J lost 13 bases, with 17 bases between them. For the CDR3, the DNA is TGTGCCAGCAGCTTAGAAGGGACCGCGGAGGAGCCCCTCCACTTT. This codes for CASSLEGTAEEPLHF.

The V call is TRBV25-1, the J call TRBJ1-1; D unclear. V was clipped by 1 base and J by 4 bases, with 13 bases between them. Per the germline V gene, CDR1 is MGHDK and CDR2 is SYGVNS. The CDR3 runs 15 residues. The CDR3 DNA reads TGTGCCAGCAGTGAATTGCTGGGGTCGGGCACTGAAGCTTTCTTT. This translates into CASSELLGSGTEAFF. The complete variable domain, with remaining parts taken from reference TRBV25-1 and TRBJ1-1, reads EADIYQTPRYLVIGTGKKITLECSQTMGHDKMYWYQQDPGMELHLIHYSYGVNSTEKGDLSSESTVSRIRTEHFPLTLESARPSHTSQYLCASSELLGSGTEAFFGQGTRLTVV.

This clonotype was picked up a small number of times. V is TRBV28 and J is TRBJ2-1; TRBD1 matches at 7 bases. CDR3 length equals 16 residues. After removal of 1 base from V and 5 bases from J, the junction contained 8 bases not matched to a gene. The germline V gene has CDR1 MDHEN and CDR2 SYDVKM. CDR3 protein: CASSLFGTAYNNEQFF. CDR3 nucleotides: TGTGCCAGCAGTTTATTTGGGACAGCCTACAACAATGAGCAGTTCTTC.

This sequence joins TRBV12-3 or TRBV12-4 and TRBJ1-1; TRBD1 agrees at 9 bases. The CDR3 has 15 amino acids. J lost 1 base, V lost 6 bases, and 6 bases had no gene match. CDR3 region: CASRLPGQGNTEAFF. CDR3 coding DNA: TGTGCCAGCAGATTACCGGGACAGGGGAACACTGAAGCTTTCTTT.

CDR3: CASSLNRPGEQYF. As DNA, the CDR3 is TGTGCCAGCAGCCTAAACCGTCCGGGCGAGCAGTACTTC. This chain uses TRBV7-9 with TRBJ2-5; no clear D. The DNA matches TRBJ2-7 better at its end, which makes the J call doubtful. This CDR3 comprises 13 residues. Germline assignment: CDR1 SEHNR and CDR2 FQNEAQ (reference sequence).

This clonotype came up a few times. J is TRBJ2-4 and V is TRBV29-1, with D perhaps given as TRBD1 or TRBD2 (6 bases each). Trimming pared 4 bases from V and 6 bases from J, leaving 13 bases between. The CDR3 consists of 13 residues. CDR1 is SQVTM, CDR2 ANQGSEA, per germline. CDR3 DNA: TGCAGCGTTGTCAGGGGAGGAGGAAACATTCAGTACTTC. Encoded protein: CSVVRGGGNIQYF.

CDR3 coding DNA: TGCGCCAGCAGCCAAAGTGTCCTAGGGCATGAGCAGTACTTC. Translating gives CASSQSVLGHEQYF. The V call is TRBV5-1, the J call TRBJ2-7; D gene ambiguous. Germline loops: CDR1 SGHRS, CDR2 YFSETQ. The CDR3 totals 14 residues. V lost 4 bases to trimming and J lost 7 bases, with 18 bases between them.

The J gene is TRBJ2-5, the V gene TRBV2; D uncertain. The V end lost 5 bases, the J end lost 5 bases, and 12 bases lay between the germline ends. Germline CDR1 SNHLY, CDR2 FYNNEI. The CDR3 runs to 13 residues. The chain's CDR3 is CASSIPFGETQYF. The CDR3 bases are TGTGCCAGCAGTATCCCGTTTGGGGAGACCCAGTACTTC.

This clonotype was counted once. The chain carries TRBV20-1 and TRBJ2-4, with TRBD2 matching over 8 bases. Trimming cost V 6 bases and J 8 bases; bases outside gene matches: 9. Germline lookup yields CDR1 DFQATT and CDR2 SNEGSKA (reference sequence). The CDR3 loop spans 13 amino acids. The CDR3 here is CSARPGGADIQYF. Here the CDR3 DNA reads TGCAGTGCCCGCCCCGGGGGGGCGGACATTCAGTACTTC.

The chain uses TRBV7-2 and TRBJ2-1; TRBD1 matches 9 bases. V dropped 5 bases and J dropped 8; count of bases not matched to a gene: 10. Germline assignment: CDR1 SGHTA and CDR2 FQGNSA. This CDR3 has 15 residues. The CDR3 DNA reads TGTGCCAGCAGCATGGGCGGGACAGGGATCGATGAGCAGTTCTTC. Protein product: CASSMGGTGIDEQFF.